This section outlines one T cell receptor beta chain sequence together with its context. Its antigen is still unknown. The data derive from a study of T cell responses to AZD1222 COVID-19 vaccine. Study results and limitations: Spike-specific TCR breadth and depth grew following two AZD1222 doses.

Deletions cut 0 bases from V and 0 bases from J, with 9 bases between. CDR1 SGHNT and CDR2 YYREEE come from the germline V gene (reference sequence). The CDR3 runs to 15 residues. Assay used: immunoSEQ multiplex PCR; TCRdb lists only in-frame clones, some missing. The sample lists about 220,000 clones; roughly 91% were seen once. Sequences were derived from peripheral blood, sampled on day 0 of MenACWY control vaccination. The V call is TRBV5-4, the J call TRBJ1-2; the D gene is possibly TRBD1 (5 bases). This TCR derives from an adult in good health. CDR3 amino acids: CASSLAGPSNYGYTF. The DNA for the CDR3 is TGTGCCAGCAGCTTGGCGGGACCCTCTAACTATGGCTACACCTTC.